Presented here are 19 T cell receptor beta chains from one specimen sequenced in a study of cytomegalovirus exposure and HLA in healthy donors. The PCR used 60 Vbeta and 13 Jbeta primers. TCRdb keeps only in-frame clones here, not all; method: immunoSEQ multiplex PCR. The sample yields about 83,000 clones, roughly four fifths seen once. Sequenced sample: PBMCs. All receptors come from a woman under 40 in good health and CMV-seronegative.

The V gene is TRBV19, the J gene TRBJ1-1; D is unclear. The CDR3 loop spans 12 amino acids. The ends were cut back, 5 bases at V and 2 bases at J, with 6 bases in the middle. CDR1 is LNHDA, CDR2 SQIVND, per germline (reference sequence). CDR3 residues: CASSEGNTEAFF. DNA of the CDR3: TGTGCCAGTAGTGAGGGAAACACTGAAGCTTTCTTT.

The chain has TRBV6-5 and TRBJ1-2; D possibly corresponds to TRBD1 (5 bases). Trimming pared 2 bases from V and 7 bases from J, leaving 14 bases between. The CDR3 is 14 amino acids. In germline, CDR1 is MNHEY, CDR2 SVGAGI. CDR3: CASSYRQLLRGYTF. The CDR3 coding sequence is TGTGCCAGCAGTTACCGACAGCTACTTCGTGGCTACACCTTC.

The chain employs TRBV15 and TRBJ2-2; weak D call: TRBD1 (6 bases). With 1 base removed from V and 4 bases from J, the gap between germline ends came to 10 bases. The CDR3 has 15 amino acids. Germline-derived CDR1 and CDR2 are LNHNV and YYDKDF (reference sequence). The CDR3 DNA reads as TGTGCCACCAGCAGAGGTCGGGACACCACCGGGGAGCTGTTTTTT. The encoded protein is CATSRGRDTTGELFF.

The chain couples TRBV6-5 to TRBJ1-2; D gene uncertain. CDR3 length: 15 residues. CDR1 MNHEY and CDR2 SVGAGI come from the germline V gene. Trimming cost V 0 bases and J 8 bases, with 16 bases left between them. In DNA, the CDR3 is TGTGCCAGCAGTTACTCGATTTTTAGGGAGGGCGGCTACACCTTC. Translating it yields CASSYSIFREGGYTF.

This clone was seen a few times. This CDR3 is CASSLIGDTEAFF. CDR3 DNA: TGCGCCAGCAGCCTGATAGGAGACACTGAAGCTTTCTTT. The genes are TRBV5-1 and TRBJ1-1; D is undetermined. Trimming stripped 4 bases from V and 3 bases from J, with 10 bases between. The CDR3 runs to 13 residues. Germline loops: CDR1 SGHRS, CDR2 YFSETQ.

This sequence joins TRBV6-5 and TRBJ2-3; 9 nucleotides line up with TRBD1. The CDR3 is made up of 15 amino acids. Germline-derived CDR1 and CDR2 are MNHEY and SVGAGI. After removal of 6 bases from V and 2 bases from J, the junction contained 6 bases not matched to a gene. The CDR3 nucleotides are TGTGCCAGCAGACGCCGGGACAGGGTCACAGATACGCAGTATTTT. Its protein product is CASRRRDRVTDTQYF.

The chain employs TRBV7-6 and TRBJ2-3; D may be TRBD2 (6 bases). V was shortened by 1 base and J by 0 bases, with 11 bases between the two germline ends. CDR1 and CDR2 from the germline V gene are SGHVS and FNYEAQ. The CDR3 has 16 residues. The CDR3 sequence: CASSLGGGTSTDTQYF. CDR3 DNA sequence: TGTGCCAGCAGCTTAGGCGGCGGGACTAGCACAGATACGCAGTATTTT.

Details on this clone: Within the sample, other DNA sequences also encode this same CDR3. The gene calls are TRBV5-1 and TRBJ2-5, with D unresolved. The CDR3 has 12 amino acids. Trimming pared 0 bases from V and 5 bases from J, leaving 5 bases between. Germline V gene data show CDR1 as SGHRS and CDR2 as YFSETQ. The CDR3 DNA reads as TGCGCCAGCAGCTTGGCCGGGGAGACCCAGTACTTC. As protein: CASSLAGETQYF.

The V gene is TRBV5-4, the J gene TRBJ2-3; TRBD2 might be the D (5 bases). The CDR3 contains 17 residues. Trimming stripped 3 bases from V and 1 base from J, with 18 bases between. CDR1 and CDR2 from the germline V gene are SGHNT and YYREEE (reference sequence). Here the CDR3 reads CASSSAGITVGTDTQYF. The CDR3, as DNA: TGTGCCAGCAGCTCCGCCGGGATAACAGTGGGCACAGATACGCAGTATTTT.

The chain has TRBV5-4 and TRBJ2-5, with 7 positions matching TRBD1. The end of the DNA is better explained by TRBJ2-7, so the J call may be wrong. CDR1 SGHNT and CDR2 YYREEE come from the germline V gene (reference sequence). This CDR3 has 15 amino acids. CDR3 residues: CASSSRDSQSYEQYF. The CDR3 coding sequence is TGTGCCAGCAGCTCTCGGGACAGCCAAAGCTACGAGCAGTACTTC.

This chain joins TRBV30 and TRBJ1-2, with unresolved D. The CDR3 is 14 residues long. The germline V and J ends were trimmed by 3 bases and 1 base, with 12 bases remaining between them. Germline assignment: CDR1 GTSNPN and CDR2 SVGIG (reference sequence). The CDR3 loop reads CAWSPSRFNYGYTF. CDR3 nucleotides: TGTGCCTGGAGCCCCTCTCGGTTTAACTATGGCTACACCTTC.

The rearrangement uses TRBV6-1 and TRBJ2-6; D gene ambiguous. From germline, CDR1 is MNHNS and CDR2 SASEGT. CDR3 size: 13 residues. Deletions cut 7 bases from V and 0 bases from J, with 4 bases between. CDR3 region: CASTLSGANVLTF. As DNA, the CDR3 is TGTGCCAGCACCCTCTCTGGGGCCAACGTCCTGACTTTC.

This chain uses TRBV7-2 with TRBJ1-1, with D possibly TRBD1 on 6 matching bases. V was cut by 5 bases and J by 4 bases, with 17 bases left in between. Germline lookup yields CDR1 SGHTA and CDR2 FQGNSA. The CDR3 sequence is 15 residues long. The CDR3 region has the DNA TGTGCCAGCAGCCGGGACAAGGCCAGGGGCACTGAAGCTTTCTTT. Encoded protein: CASSRDKARGTEAFF.

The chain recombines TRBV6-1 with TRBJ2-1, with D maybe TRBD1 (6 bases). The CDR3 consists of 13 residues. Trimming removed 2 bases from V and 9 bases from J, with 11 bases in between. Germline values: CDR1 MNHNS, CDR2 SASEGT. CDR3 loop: CASSEQGMGEQFF. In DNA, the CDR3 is TGTGCCAGCAGTGAACAGGGGATGGGTGAGCAGTTCTTC.

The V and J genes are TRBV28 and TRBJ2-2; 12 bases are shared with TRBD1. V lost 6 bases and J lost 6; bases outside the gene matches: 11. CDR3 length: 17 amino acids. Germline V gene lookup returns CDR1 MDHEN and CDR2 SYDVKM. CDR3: CASRFGGQGALSGELFF. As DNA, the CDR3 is TGTGCCAGCAGATTTGGGGGACAGGGGGCGCTCTCCGGGGAGCTGTTTTTT.

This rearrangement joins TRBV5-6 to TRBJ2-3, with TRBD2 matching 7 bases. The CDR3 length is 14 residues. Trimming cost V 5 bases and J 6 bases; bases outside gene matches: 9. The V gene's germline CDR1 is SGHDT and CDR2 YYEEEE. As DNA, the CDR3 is TGTGCCAGCAGTCGAGCGGGACCAAGGGATACGCAGTATTTT. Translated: CASSRAGPRDTQYF.

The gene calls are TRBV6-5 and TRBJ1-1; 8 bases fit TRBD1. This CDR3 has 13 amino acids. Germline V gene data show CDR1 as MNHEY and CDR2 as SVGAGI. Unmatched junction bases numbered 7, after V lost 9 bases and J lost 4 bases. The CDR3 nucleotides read TGTGCCAGTCAGGGGGCGCAGGGCACTGAAGCTTTCTTT. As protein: CASQGAQGTEAFF.

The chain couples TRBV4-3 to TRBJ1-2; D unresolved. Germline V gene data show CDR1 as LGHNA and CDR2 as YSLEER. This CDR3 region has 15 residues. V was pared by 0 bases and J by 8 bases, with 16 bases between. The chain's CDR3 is CASSQEALLPGGYTF. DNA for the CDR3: TGCGCCAGCAGCCAAGAGGCCCTCCTCCCCGGGGGCTACACCTTC.

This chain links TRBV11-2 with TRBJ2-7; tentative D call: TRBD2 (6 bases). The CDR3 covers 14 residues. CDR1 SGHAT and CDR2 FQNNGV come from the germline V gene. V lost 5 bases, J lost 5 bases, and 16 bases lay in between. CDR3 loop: CASSRESTVDEQYF. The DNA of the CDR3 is TGTGCCAGCAGCCGGGAGAGCACGGTCGACGAGCAGTACTTC.